This TCR beta chain was sequenced during a study of blood T cell repertoires in COVID-19. Study overall: In each case, the material was cDNA or gDNA derived from T cells, B-cell-depleted T cells, or PBMCs.

In the study's own analysis: It was from reference gene primer amplification that nucleated cell counts were estimated. Profiled with immunoSEQ multiplex PCR; TCRdb holds only in-frame clones, not every one. D and trimming were read from the DNA, whereas the V and J calls and clone size are those reported in that table. The table includes 250,000 or so clones, around 83% detected once. Germline CDR1 reads KGHDR; CDR2 reads SFDVKD. Trimming removed 1 base from V and 7 bases from J, with 13 bases in between. This CDR3 is built from 15 residues. Residents of 24 US areas, aged about 18 to 100 years, made up the participants.

What was sequenced was PBMCs or T cells enriched from blood (not recorded which). This TCR was recovered from a woman in her forties or fifties who had been exposed to COVID-19. The gene calls are TRBV24-1 and TRBJ2-1; no firm D call. As DNA, the CDR3 is TGTGCCACCAGTGATTTCGCTCCCGGTCGGAATGAGCAGTTCTTC. Its protein product is CATSDFAPGRNEQFF.